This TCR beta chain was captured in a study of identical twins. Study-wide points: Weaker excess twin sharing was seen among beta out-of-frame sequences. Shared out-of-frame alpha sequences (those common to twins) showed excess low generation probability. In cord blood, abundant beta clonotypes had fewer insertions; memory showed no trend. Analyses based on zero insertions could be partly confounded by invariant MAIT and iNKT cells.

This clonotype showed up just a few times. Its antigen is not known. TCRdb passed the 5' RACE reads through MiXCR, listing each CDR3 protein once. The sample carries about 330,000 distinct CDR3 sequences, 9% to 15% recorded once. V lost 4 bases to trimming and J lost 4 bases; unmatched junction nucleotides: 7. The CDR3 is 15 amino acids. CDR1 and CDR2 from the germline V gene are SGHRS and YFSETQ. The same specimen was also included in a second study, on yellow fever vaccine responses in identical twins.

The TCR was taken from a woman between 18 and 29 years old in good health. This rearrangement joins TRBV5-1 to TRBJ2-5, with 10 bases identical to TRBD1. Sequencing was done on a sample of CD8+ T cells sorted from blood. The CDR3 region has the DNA TGCGCCAGCAGCCCAGCGGACAGGGGGAGAGAGACCCAGTACTTC. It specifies CASSPADRGRETQYF.